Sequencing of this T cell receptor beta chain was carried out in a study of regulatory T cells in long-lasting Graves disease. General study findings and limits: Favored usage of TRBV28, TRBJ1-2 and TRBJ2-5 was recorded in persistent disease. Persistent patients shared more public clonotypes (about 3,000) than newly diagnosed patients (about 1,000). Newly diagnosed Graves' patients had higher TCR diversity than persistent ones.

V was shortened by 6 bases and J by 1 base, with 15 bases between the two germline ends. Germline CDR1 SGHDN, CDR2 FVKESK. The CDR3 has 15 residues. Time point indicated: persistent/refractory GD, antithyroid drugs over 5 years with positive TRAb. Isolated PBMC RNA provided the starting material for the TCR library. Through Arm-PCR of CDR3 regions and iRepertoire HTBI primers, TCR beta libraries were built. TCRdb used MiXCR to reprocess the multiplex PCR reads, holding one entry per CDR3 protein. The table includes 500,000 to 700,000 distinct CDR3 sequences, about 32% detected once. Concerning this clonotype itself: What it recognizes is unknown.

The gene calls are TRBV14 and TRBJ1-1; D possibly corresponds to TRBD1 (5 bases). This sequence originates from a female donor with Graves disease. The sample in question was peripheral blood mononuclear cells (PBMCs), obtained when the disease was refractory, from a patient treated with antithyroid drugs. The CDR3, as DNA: TGTGCCAGCAGTGGCTCAGGGCTCGGGAACACTGAAGCTTTCTTT. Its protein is CASSGSGLGNTEAFF.